This T cell receptor (beta chain) was recovered during a study of blood T cell repertoires in COVID-19 (TCRdb year 2020). Regarding the research as a whole: Collaborator samples came from the United States, Italy and Spain and covered acute and convalescent phases of COVID-19. The prospective study material was composed of cDNA or gDNA derived from T cells, B-cell-depleted T cells, or PBMCs. Deeply sampled blood TCRbeta repertoires from subjects exposed to, actively infected with, or recovered from COVID-19 were included in the dataset. The repertoires were released in a freely available public database intended as a resource for research on the immune response to SARS-CoV-2. Samples were obtained from the ongoing ImmuneRACE study (first 160 participants) and from some 1,200 subjects provided by 6 global collaborators. The sample metadata nearly always contained a de-identified subject ID, COVID-19 status, age in years and sex. Where available, HLA class I and class II types were taken from metadata supplied by the sample provider and were not determined by assay-based typing.

The full study reports these points: How much clinical and demographic metadata was included differed by source and by participant, and the metadata was provided uncurated.

Concerning this clone itself: The target of this receptor is not known. Base qualities are not recorded, but no much larger clone differs from it by a single base.

Whole blood was collected in K2EDTA tubes by collaborating institutions according to the institutions' own protocols. Collaborator samples were shipped for TCRbeta analysis as frozen whole blood, isolated PBMCs, or DNA extracted from either sample type. The immunoSEQ Assay, a bias-controlled multiplex PCR, was used to amplify TCRbeta CDR3 regions from genomic DNA. In the authors' own workflow: The number of nucleated cells in each sample was estimated by amplification of reference gene primers within the assay. Sequence reads were collapsed and filtered to measure the absolute abundance of every unique TCRbeta CDR3 rearrangement. For each sample, productive Simpson clonality was calculated by taking the square root of Simpson's diversity index across productive rearrangements. Not all clones reach the TCRdb copy of this immuneACCESS table, which keeps in-frame sequences only. Checked studies attribute under half of the gap to unresolved V genes and leave the rest unexplained. That table is the source of V, J and clone size, and D and trimming were worked out from the DNA. The sample table holds roughly 70,000 clones, of which 65% to 85% were seen once. Of the sample, roughly 4.2% is held by the ten largest clones.

The clonotype originates from a woman aged 55-75 years with acute or convalescent COVID-19. Sequencing used peripheral blood.

The CDR3 has the sequence CASSQTTGLAAFF. The nucleotide sequence reads TGTGCCAGCAGCCAAACGACAGGGTTGGCGGCTTTCTTT. Recombination joined TRBV3-1 (or the pseudogene TRBV3-2) with TRBJ1-1, with 7 bases aligning to TRBD1. Measured from the cysteine to the phenylalanine, the CDR3 is 13 residues long. The retained sequence is limited to the CDR3, 39 bases, with the frame set at the first base. Taken from the germline V gene (reference sequence), the CDR1 and CDR2 loops are LGHDT and YNNKEL. V is pruned by 2 bases and J by 11 bases, leaving 8 bases of the junction without a gene match.